One and the same sample provided the 3 T cell receptor beta chains below, sequenced in a study of blood T cells in healthy people across ages. Next came a second PCR, run for roughly 7 to 12 cycles, which used a sample-barcoded 5' primer along with a J-beta primer mix. A single record per CDR3 protein comes from TCRdb applying MiXCR to the 5' RACE reads. The sample yields roughly 1.7 million distinct CDR3 sequences, around 36% seen once. Source material: blood. These receptors originate from a woman aged 30 to 39 in good health.

This clonotype was seen a handful of times. The gene calls are TRBV30 and TRBJ1-2; no clear D gene. The CDR3 length is 13 residues. V lost 0 bases and J lost 8, with 13 bases in between. The germline V gene encodes CDR1 GTSNPN and CDR2 SVGIG (reference sequence). CDR3 protein: CAWSVLGLEGYTF. The CDR3 DNA reads as TGTGCCTGGAGTGTACTAGGGTTGGAGGGCTACACCTTC.

This clonotype appeared a single time. J is TRBJ2-1 and V is TRBV9, with 10 bases lining up with TRBD1. The V segment lost 0 bases and the J segment 2 bases; nucleotides outside the gene matches: 5. Germline assignment: CDR1 SGDLS and CDR2 YYNGEE. This CDR3 is built from 17 residues. The CDR3 sequence is CASSVVGGTGAYNEQFF. In DNA, the CDR3 is TGTGCCAGCAGCGTAGTAGGTGGGACAGGGGCCTACAATGAGCAGTTCTTC.

The V call is TRBV29-1, the J call TRBJ1-2; 7 bases align to TRBD1. There are 18 residues in the CDR3. After removal of 3 bases from V and 2 bases from J, the junction contained 18 bases not matched to a gene. Per germline, CDR1 SQVTM and CDR2 ANQGSEA. CDR3 nucleotide sequence: TGCAGCGTTGATAAGGAATTAGGGGTGAGGGGGCCGAACTATGGCTACACCTTC. It codes for CSVDKELGVRGPNYGYTF.